This T cell receptor (beta chain) was recovered during a study of blood T cell repertoires in COVID-19. Original methodology: How many nucleated cells were present was estimated from reference gene primer amplification. Sequencing used immunoSEQ multiplex PCR; TCRdb keeps in-frame clones, though not all of them. The V and J calls and clone size were taken over from that table, and D and trimming were inferred from the DNA. The sample has some 300,000 clones, 85% to 90% seen once. With respect to this clone: Other DNA variants within this sample encode the same CDR3.

What was sequenced was PBMCs or T cells enriched from blood (not recorded which). The receptor comes from a man under 40 who had recovered from COVID-19.

The CDR3 coding sequence is TGTGCCAGCAGCCTTGGACAGGCCCCTAACTATGGCTACACCTTC. Encoded protein: CASSLGQAPNYGYTF. The chain recombines TRBV7-9 with TRBJ1-2, with 7 bases aligning to TRBD1. The junction had 6 bases not matched to a gene; V was cut back by 5 bases and J by 0 bases. This CDR3 has 15 amino acids. Germline V gene data show CDR1 as SEHNR and CDR2 as FQNEAQ (reference sequence). The variable domain in full, with the rest retrieved from reference TRBV7-9 and TRBJ1-2, is DTGVSQNPRHKITKRGQNVTFRCDPISEHNRLYWYRQTLGQGPEFLTYFQNEAQLEKSRLLSDRFSAERPKGSFSTLEIQRTEQGDSAMYLCASSLGQAPNYGYTFGSGTRLTVV.